The rows below give T cell receptor beta chains drawn from one sample of a study of blood T cell repertoires in COVID-19. Measured with immunoSEQ multiplex PCR; TCRdb has only the in-frame clones, and not every one. This table holds 390,000 or so clones, approximately 92% found once. Sequencing used PBMCs or T cells enriched from blood (not recorded which). These receptors came from a man younger than 30 who had recovered from COVID-19. The CDR3 runs from the conserved cysteine through the conserved F or W. Fields, in order: D gene, J gene, V gene, clone size, CDR3 DNA, CDR3 protein. D genes are given only for firm matches. Clone size appears in some rows only: once, few, many, or a class for an expanded clone.

TRBD1	TRBJ2-7	TRBV6-1	-	TGTGCCAGCAGTGATGACAGGGGATACGAGCAGTACTTC	CASSDDRGYEQYF
TRBD2	TRBJ2-7	TRBV3-1/TRBV3-2	-	TGTGCCAGCAGCCAACCTAGCGGACAAACCTACGAGCAGTACTTC	CASSQPSGQTYEQYF
TRBD2	TRBJ2-2	TRBV10-3	-	TGTGCCATCAGTGGCGGGAGGCCCACCGGGGAGCTGTTTTTT	CAISGGRPTGELFF
-	TRBJ1-1	TRBV25-1	-	TGTGCCAGCAGTGGCTTCTTAGGGGCCCCGAACACTGAAGCTTTCTTT	CASSGFLGAPNTEAFF
-	TRBJ1-1	TRBV5-1	-	TGCGCCAGCAGCTTCAAGGGGGACACTGAAGCTTTCTTT	CASSFKGDTEAFF
TRBD1	TRBJ1-5	TRBV6-5	-	TGTGCCAGCAGTTACTCATGGGACAGTCGTCAGCCCCAGCATTTT	CASSYSWDSRQPQHF
-	TRBJ2-7	TRBV12-3/TRBV12-4	few	TGTGCCAGCAGTTTATCCAGCTCCTACGAGCAGTACTTC	CASSLSSSYEQYF
-	TRBJ2-2	TRBV5-1	-	TGCGCCAGCAGCTTGGGTCAGAACACCGGGGAGCTGTTTTTT	CASSLGQNTGELFF
-	TRBJ1-1	TRBV6-5	-	TGTGCCAGCAGTTTAAATCCCGGGACTAGAGAAGCTTTCTTT	CASSLNPGTREAFF
TRBD2	TRBJ2-1	TRBV5-4	-	TGTGCCAGCACCTACGGGACTAGCGGGAGCTACAATGAGCAGTTCTTC	CASTYGTSGSYNEQFF
TRBD1	TRBJ2-3	TRBV19	-	TGTGCCAGTAGTAAAGACAGGGGAAAGGGCACAGATACGCAGTATTTT	CASSKDRGKGTDTQYF
TRBD2	TRBJ2-1	TRBV7-9	-	TGTGCCAGCAGCTTAGAGCGGGGGCGCATGAATGAGCAGTTCTTC	CASSLERGRMNEQFF
-	TRBJ1-3	TRBV24-1	-	TGTGCCACCAGTGATAACTTAGCTGGAAACACCATATATTTT	CATSDNLAGNTIYF
-	TRBJ2-7	TRBV4-1	once	TGCGCCAGCAGCCAAGTGGCTACAGCCAACTCCTACGAGCAGTACTTC	CASSQVATANSYEQYF
-	TRBJ2-7	TRBV11-2	-	TGTGCCAGCAGCGTCCGGGACACCTACTACGAGCAGTACTTC	CASSVRDTYYEQYF
TRBD1	TRBJ2-2	TRBV6-5	-	TGTGCCAGCAGTTACTCGACAGGGGGAACGGCCGGGGAGCTGTTTTTT	CASSYSTGGTAGELFF
-	TRBJ1-1	TRBV4-1	-	TGCGCCAGCAGCCAAGATTGGACAGCGATCACTGAAGCTTTCTTT	CASSQDWTAITEAFF
TRBD2	TRBJ2-2	TRBV5-1	-	TGCGCCAGCAGCTCGGGACTAGCGGGTACCGGGGAGCTGTTTTTT	CASSSGLAGTGELFF
-	TRBJ1-2	TRBV9	few	TGTGCCAGCAGCCACGGGGGTTATGGCTACACCTTC	CASSHGGYGYTF
TRBD1	TRBJ2-2	TRBV6-6	-	TGTGCCGGCCGGCAGGGGGTCACCGGGGAGCTGTTTTTT	CAGRQGVTGELFF
TRBD1	TRBJ1-4	TRBV5-1	once	TGCGCCAGCAGCCCGAGGGGTGGAGGGGGCCCCCTAAATGAAAAACTGTTTTTT	CASSPRGGGGPLNEKLFF
-	TRBJ2-5	TRBV6-5	-	TGTGCCAGCAGTCAACTAAAGGGGGAGACCCAGTACTTC	CASSQLKGETQYF
-	TRBJ1-4	TRBV5-5	-	TGTGCCAGCAGCTTGGCAGGTCCTGAAAAACTGTTTTTT	CASSLAGPEKLFF
TRBD1	TRBJ1-5	TRBV7-9	-	TGTGCCAGCAGCTTAGGCACAGGGGCCTTTCATCAGCCCCAGCATTTT	CASSLGTGAFHQPQHF
-	TRBJ2-7	TRBV28	-	TGTGCCAGCGTCCGACAGCCCCCCTACGAGCAGTACTTC	CASVRQPPYEQYF
-	TRBJ1-5	TRBV19	-	TGTGCCAGTAGTATCATGGGGGGAGATCAGCCCCAGCATTTT	CASSIMGGDQPQHF
-	TRBJ2-1	TRBV10-2	-	TGCGCCAGCAGTATCGATACAACTAGCCCCGATGAGCAGTTCTTC	CASSIDTTSPDEQFF
-	TRBJ2-7	TRBV4-1	once	TGCGCCAGCAGCCTGGACCCGGGGGCCTACGAGCAGTACTTC	CASSLDPGAYEQYF
-	TRBJ2-4	TRBV30	-	TGTGCCTGGCAGAGCGGTGGCATTCAGTACTTC	CAWQSGGIQYF
TRBD1	TRBJ1-1	TRBV29-1	-	TGCAGCGTTGCGAAGGACAGGGCCACTGAAGCTTTCTTT	CSVAKDRATEAFF
TRBD1	TRBJ2-7	TRBV4-2	-	TGTGCCAGCAGCCAAGGGGACAGGGGATCGGTAGAGCAGTACTTC	CASSQGDRGSVEQYF
TRBD1	TRBJ1-6	TRBV2	-	TGTGCCAGCAGTAGGGTAGGGGGCCCAACCGGTTCACCCCTCCACTTT	CASSRVGGPTGSPLHF
TRBD1	TRBJ2-4	TRBV29-1	-	TGCAGCGTTTCAACCGGGACAGGGCCGAAAAACATTCAGTACTTC	CSVSTGTGPKNIQYF
-	TRBJ2-1	TRBV18	-	TGTGCCAGCTCACCAAGCCAGGGCGGTGAGCAGTTCTTC	CASSPSQGGEQFF
-	TRBJ2-5	TRBV10-3	-	TGTGCCATCAGTGTGGACAGCCAAGAGACCCAGTACTTC	CAISVDSQETQYF
TRBD1	TRBJ2-2	TRBV7-8	-	TGTGCCAGCAGACTACAGGGGGCGAACACCGGGGAGCTGTTTTTT	CASRLQGANTGELFF
-	TRBJ1-5	TRBV6-2/TRBV6-3	-	TGTGCCAGCACCCCAGCCGCGGGACGTTCGAGCAATCAGCCCCAGCATTTT	CASTPAAGRSSNQPQHF
TRBD1	TRBJ2-1	TRBV5-4	-	TGTGCCAGCAGCCCCGGGGGGGTGACAGGGGGCGTGCAGTTCTTC	CASSPGGVTGGVQFF
TRBD2	TRBJ2-1	TRBV19	-	TGTGCCAGTAAAGAAGCGGGAGACTACAATGAGCAGTTCTTC	CASKEAGDYNEQFF
-	TRBJ2-3	TRBV5-1	-	TGCGCCAGCAGCTTGGGCGGAATCTCCACAGATACGCAGTATTTT	CASSLGGISTDTQYF
TRBD2	TRBJ2-2	TRBV3-1/TRBV3-2	-	TGTGCCAGCAGCCAAGATGGGGAGGGACCCCGAGGCGGGGAGCTGTTTTTT	CASSQDGEGPRGGELFF